This T cell receptor (beta chain) was found in a study of control samples from healthy donors and cancer patients. The germline V gene encodes CDR1 LGHDT and CDR2 YNNKEL (reference sequence). V lost 1 base and J lost 10, with 13 bases in between. The length of the CDR3 is 13 residues. TCRdb keeps only in-frame clones here, not all; method: immunoSEQ multiplex PCR. This sample carries 45,000 to 60,000 clones, about 95% of them seen once, and the ten largest clones take approximately 4.3%. The clonotype was recovered from a man aged 30 to 39 in good health. Specimen: blood. The V and J genes are TRBV3-1 (or the pseudogene TRBV3-2) and TRBJ1-1; perhaps TRBD1 as D (6 bases). The CDR3: CASSQVAGVGAFF. In nucleotides, the CDR3 is TGTGCCAGCAGCCAAGTTGCAGGGGTGGGAGCTTTCTTT.